The entry below gives a single T cell receptor beta chain sequence along with its context. Here immunoSEQ multiplex PCR was the method, and the copy in TCRdb shows in-frame clones only, minus some. In the table there are about 200,000 clones, 65% to 85% of which are singletons. This record comes from a study of blood T cell repertoires in COVID-19. Whole-study context: Material from acute and convalescent COVID-19 was sourced from the United States, Italy and Spain.

CDR1 and CDR2 from the germline V gene are SGHKS and YYEKEE (reference sequence). V lost 2 bases and J 1 base, leaving 12 bases between the germline ends. The CDR3 contains 15 residues. The clonotype comes from a woman in her forties with acute COVID-19. The V and J genes are TRBV5-5 and TRBJ1-2, with D unclear. Sequencing was performed on PBMCs or T cells enriched from blood (not recorded which). CDR3 coding DNA: TGTGCCAGCAGCTTAGATACTTTGGTTAACTATGGCTACACCTTC. Translating it yields CASSLDTLVNYGYTF.